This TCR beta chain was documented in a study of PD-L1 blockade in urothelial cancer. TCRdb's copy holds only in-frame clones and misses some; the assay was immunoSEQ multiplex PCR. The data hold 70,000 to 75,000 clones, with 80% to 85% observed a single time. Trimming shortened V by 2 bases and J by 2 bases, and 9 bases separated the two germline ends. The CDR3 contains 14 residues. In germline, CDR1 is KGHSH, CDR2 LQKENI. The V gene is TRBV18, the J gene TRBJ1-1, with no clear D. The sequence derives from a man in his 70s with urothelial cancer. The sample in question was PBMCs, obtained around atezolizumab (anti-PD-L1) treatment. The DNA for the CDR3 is TGTGCCAGCTCACCATTTCAGATAAACACTGAAGCTTTCTTT. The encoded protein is CASSPFQINTEAFF. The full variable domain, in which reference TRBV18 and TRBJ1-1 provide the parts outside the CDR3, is NAGVMQNPRHLVRRRGQEARLRCSPMKGHSHVYWYRQLPEEGLKFMVYLQKENIIDESGMPKERFSAEFPKEGPSILRIQQVVRGDSAAYFCASSPFQINTEAFFGQGTRLTVV.